A single sample is the source of the 7 T cell receptor beta chains below, sequenced in a study of cytomegalovirus exposure and HLA in healthy donors. PCR primers comprised 60 Vbeta and 13 Jbeta primers. Produced via immunoSEQ multiplex PCR; TCRdb's table is partial and in-frame only. The sample gives more than 140,000 clones, 60% to 80% of which show up once; about 1.7% is in the top ten. The sequencing input was PBMCs. Receptors originate from a female donor in good health and CMV-seronegative.

CDR3 nucleotides: TGCAGCGTTGAAGATGTGGACAGGGGGTACAATGAGCAGTTCTTC. Translating gives CSVEDVDRGYNEQFF. The chain joins TRBV29-1 to TRBJ2-1; 10 bases match TRBD1. CDR1 and CDR2 from the germline V gene are SQVTM and ANQGSEA. This CDR3 has 15 amino acids. With 0 bases clipped from V and 4 bases from J, the junction kept 3 bases outside the gene matches.

This clone was seen more than once but under ten times. The chain recombines TRBV4-1 with TRBJ1-1; unclear D gene. CDR3 length equals 16 residues. Germline-derived CDR1 and CDR2 are MGHRA and YSYEKL. V lost 4 bases, J lost 2 bases, and 17 bases lay in between. The CDR3 DNA is TGCGCCAGCAGCCGATTAAATTGGACTTCTAACACTGAAGCTTTCTTT. Translated, it gives CASSRLNWTSNTEAFF.

For the CDR3, the DNA is TGTGCCAGCAGCTTACCCAGCGCGGGACTGAAGGGAGGCAATCAGCCCCAGCATTTT. Translating gives CASSLPSAGLKGGNQPQHF. J is TRBJ1-5 and V is TRBV7-6; a weak D match, TRBD1 (5 bases). Trimming removed 2 bases from V and 2 bases from J, with 22 bases in between. Germline V gene sequence: CDR1 SGHVS, CDR2 FNYEAQ. This CDR3 has 19 residues.

The genes are TRBV28 and TRBJ1-4; D possibly corresponds to TRBD1 (6 bases). CDR3 length: 18 amino acids. The V gene lost 5 bases and the J gene lost 0 bases, with 19 bases spanning the gap. Per the germline V gene, CDR1 is MDHEN and CDR2 is SYDVKM. CDR3 nucleotides: TGTGCCAGCAGTGCCATACCCCTCCGGACAGCAACTAATGAAAAACTGTTTTTT. This codes for CASSAIPLRTATNEKLFF. Based on the CDR3 plus reference TRBV28 and TRBJ1-4, the full variable domain is DVKVTQSSRYLVKRTGEKVFLECVQDMDHENMFWYRQDPGLGLRLIYFSYDVKMKEKGDIPEGYSVSREKKERFSLILESASTNQTSMYLCASSAIPLRTATNEKLFFGSGTQLSVL.

The chain has TRBV28 and TRBJ1-5, with 8 bases lining up with TRBD1. V gave up 7 bases and J gave up 0 bases; unmatched junction bases: 2. Germline V gene sequence: CDR1 MDHEN, CDR2 SYDVKM. The length of the CDR3 is 14 residues. The CDR3 DNA sequence: TGTGCCAGCAACAGGGGGATTAGCAATCAGCCCCAGCATTTT. Its translation: CASNRGISNQPQHF.

The V gene is TRBV15, the J gene TRBJ1-5; possibly TRBD1 for D (6 bases). V was clipped by 3 bases and J by 11 bases, with 20 bases between them. This CDR3 region has 15 residues. CDR1 LNHNV and CDR2 YYDKDF come from the germline V gene (reference sequence). The CDR3 is CATSRQQGPMGTQHF. The CDR3 DNA sequence: TGTGCCACCAGCAGGCAACAGGGCCCCATGGGGACCCAGCATTTT.

This clone has just one count. One end of the junction fails to match germline, which may point to a read error. V and J are TRBV7-9 and TRBJ1-1; 9 positions agree with TRBD1. Germline CDR1 SEHNR, CDR2 FQNEAQ (reference sequence). The CDR3 length is 16 residues. CDR3 region: CSSSRSVDRGSTEAFF. CDR3 DNA: TGTTCCAGCAGCCGATCGGTGGACAGGGGATCTACTGAAGCTTTCTTT.